This T cell receptor (beta chain) was identified during a study of T cells after posttransplantation cyclophosphamide. Study observations and caveats: Later blood repertoires were often dominated by clones from the donor CD8+ memory compartment. Recipient CMV seropositivity and CMV reactivation strongly tracked TRB clonality. Skin or GI-infiltrating T cells shared few TRB sequences with blood.

This clone has at least ten counts. Antigen: not known. The CDR3 is 16 residues long. Germline CDR1 and CDR2: SEHNR and FQNEAQ (reference sequence). Trimming took 5 bases from V and 5 from J; bases not matched to a gene: 13. The related graft donor's blood sample was taken on the day of bone marrow donation. Some clones are missing from TCRdb's copy, which holds only in-frame ones; the method was immunoSEQ multiplex PCR. The sample contains about 26,000 clones, none of them singletons. The specimen was PBMCs. The chain joins TRBV7-9 to TRBJ2-5, with 8 bases aligning to TRBD1. The clonotype comes from a man aged 45 to 65 in good health, CMV-negative, and a related stem cell transplant donor. The CDR3 here is CASSPSSGGVFETQYF. The CDR3 DNA follows: TGTGCCAGCAGCCCATCATCAGGGGGCGTTTTTGAGACCCAGTACTTC.